This entry lists 14 T cell receptor beta chains sequenced from one sample in a study of T cells in Graves' hyperthyroidism and ophthalmopathy. It was RNA transcripts that yielded the amplified TCR beta CDR3 regions. Initially, a first-round RT-PCR of the TCR CDR3 employed the HTBI primer set. One entry per CDR3 protein, called by TCRdb with MiXCR from the multiplex PCR reads. This table holds under 400,000 distinct CDR3 sequences, approximately 25% found once. The material sequenced was blood. Source of these receptors: a man in his forties or fifties with Graves' hyperthyroidism.

This clonotype was detected a few times. The V and J genes are TRBV6-5 and TRBJ2-7; D is unclear. The germline gives CDR1 MNHEY, CDR2 SVGAGI. Trimming stripped 0 bases from V and 6 bases from J, with 12 bases between. This CDR3 comprises 14 residues. The CDR3 region is CASSYSATAPEQYF. The DNA for the CDR3 is TGTGCCAGCAGTTACTCGGCGACCGCCCCCGAGCAGTACTTC.

Turning to this clonotype: One junction end does not reproduce the germline sequence, and a read error may be involved. V usage is TRBV5-1 and J usage is TRBJ1-1, with unresolved D. Germline assignment: CDR1 SGHRS and CDR2 YFSETQ. The CDR3 covers 13 residues. The CDR3 here is CASSSNTNTETFF. DNA of the CDR3: TGCGCCAGCAGCTCAAACACAAACACTGAAACTTTCTTT.

The chain carries TRBV19 and TRBJ2-1, with D tentatively TRBD1 (6 bases). Deletions cut 3 bases from V and 0 bases from J, with 12 bases between. The CDR3 consists of 16 residues. Looked up from germline, CDR1 is LNHDA and CDR2 is SQIVND (reference sequence). CDR3 coding DNA: TGTGCCAGTAGTATCTTACAGGGCCCCTCCTACAATGAGCAGTTCTTC. Residues: CASSILQGPSYNEQFF.

The gene calls are TRBV19 and TRBJ1-1; D is undetermined. Trimming removed 2 bases at V and 1 base at J, with 14 bases between. CDR3 length equals 16 residues. CDR1 is LNHDA, CDR2 SQIVND, per germline (reference sequence). CDR3 nucleotides: TGTGCCAGTAGTATAATCCGGGTTACAAGGAACACTGAAGCTTTCTTT. Protein sequence: CASSIIRVTRNTEAFF.

This clonotype has more than one count but fewer than ten. The chain links TRBV18 to TRBJ1-4; D perhaps matches TRBD1 (5 bases). Germline loops: CDR1 KGHSH, CDR2 LQKENI. This CDR3 is 18 amino acids long. Trimming took off 5 bases at V and 0 bases at J, with 19 bases between the two ends. In DNA form, the CDR3 reads TGTGCCAGCTCATCAAAAGGGACCCAGTACGCAACTAATGAAAAACTGTTTTTT. Its translation: CASSSKGTQYATNEKLFF.

The chain recombines TRBV3-1 with TRBJ1-5; D might be TRBD1 (5 bases). Per the germline V gene, CDR1 is LGHDT and CDR2 is YNNKEL (reference sequence). Trimming removed 4 bases from V and 0 bases from J, with 16 bases in between. This CDR3 contains 17 residues. In DNA form, the CDR3 reads TGTGCCAGCAGCCCCCCCGCGACAGAGTATAGCAATCAGCCCCAGCATTTT. It encodes CASSPPATEYSNQPQHF.

The chain couples TRBV6-2 or TRBV6-3 to TRBJ2-3; 7 bases are a match to TRBD2. V gave up 8 bases and J gave up 5 bases; unmatched junction bases: 7. CDR3 size: 13 residues. In germline, CDR1 is MNHEY, CDR2 SVGEGT. The CDR3 loop reads CASAGEGGDTQYF. As DNA, the CDR3 is TGTGCCAGCGCGGGAGAGGGTGGAGATACGCAGTATTTT.

There are many counts of this clonotype. V and J are TRBV10-2 and TRBJ1-1, with TRBD1 as a possible D gene (5 bases). This CDR3 contains 13 residues. Germline CDR1 WSHSY, CDR2 SAAADI. Trimming removed 5 bases at V and 1 base at J, with 8 bases between. CDR3 coding DNA: TGCGCCAGCAGTTGGGGGGAGAACACTGAAGCTTTCTTT. Amino acid sequence: CASSWGENTEAFF.

With respect to this clonotype: A much larger clone is a single base away; this may be a read error. The chain joins TRBV7-9 to TRBJ2-5, with a weak D call TRBD2 (6 bases). This CDR3 has 13 residues. Germline-derived CDR1 and CDR2 are SEHNR and FQNEAQ (reference sequence). This CDR3 reads CASGLGGVGTQYF. The CDR3 coding sequence is TGTGCCAGCGGCTTAGGAGGGGTAGGGACCCAGTACTTC.

There are a few counts of this clonotype. The chain has TRBV20-1 and TRBJ2-7; 7 positions match TRBD2. Trimming removed 6 bases from V and 5 bases from J; junction bases left unmatched: 13. The CDR3 runs to 14 residues. The germline CDR1 and CDR2 sequences are DFQATT and SNEGSKA (reference sequence). The CDR3 is CSAGEGRYENEQYF. CDR3 nucleotide sequence: TGCAGTGCAGGGGAGGGCAGGTACGAGAACGAGCAGTACTTC.

The chain employs TRBV6-9 and TRBJ2-7, with D perhaps given as TRBD1 or TRBD2 (5 bases each). Near its end, the DNA agrees better with TRBJ2-1, so the J call may be wrong. The CDR3 covers 15 residues. CDR1 MNHGY and CDR2 SVAAGI come from the germline V gene. CDR3 in DNA: TGTGCCAGCAGTTACTTGGGATTCGGGACCTACGAGCAGTTCTTC. It encodes CASSYLGFGTYEQFF.

This clonotype showed up many times. The chain uses TRBV7-2 and TRBJ2-3; the match to TRBD2 covers 9 bases. This CDR3 contains 18 residues. The junction had 10 bases not matched to a gene; V was cut back by 0 bases and J by 3 bases. Germline lookup yields CDR1 SGHTA and CDR2 FQGNSA. The chain's CDR3 is CASSLASASGTLTDTQYF. For the CDR3, the DNA is TGTGCCAGCAGCTTAGCGTCGGCTAGCGGGACTCTGACAGATACGCAGTATTTT.

The chain links TRBV24-1 to TRBJ1-1; TRBD1 might be the D (5 bases). The germline gives CDR1 KGHDR, CDR2 SFDVKD. The CDR3 loop spans 13 amino acids. V gave up 4 bases and J gave up 1 base, with 6 bases separating them. The CDR3 sequence: CATSETENTEAFF. CDR3 in DNA: TGTGCCACCAGTGAGACAGAGAACACTGAAGCTTTCTTT.

This clonotype showed up just a few times. The V gene is TRBV5-1, the J gene TRBJ1-1; D possibly corresponds to TRBD1 (6 bases). Germline lookup yields CDR1 SGHRS and CDR2 YFSETQ. Trimming took 5 bases from V and 1 from J, leaving 12 bases between them. This CDR3 spans 14 amino acids. The CDR3 reads CASRTRGENTEAFF. Written as DNA, the CDR3 is TGCGCCAGCAGAACGAGGGGGGAGAACACTGAAGCTTTCTTT.